The 11 T cell receptor beta chains given below trace back to one sample, sequenced in a study of OX40 agonist ivuxolimab in advanced cancers. Preparation of the library involved the immunoSEQ multiplex PCR assay. TCRdb mirrors the immuneACCESS table, restricted to in-frame sequences. Some clones are absent from its copies; in checked studies, under half trace to an unresolved V gene, and the reason for the others is unknown. The sample has 74,000 or so clones on record, around nine tenths of them singletons. The top ten constitute roughly 2% of the sample. Sequenced here: CD4+ or CD8+ T cells sorted from blood, sampled in a trial of the OX40 agonist ivuxolimab. The receptors were gathered from an adult with an advanced solid tumor such as melanoma, head and neck, liver or kidney cancer.

This clone was recorded only once. The chain uses TRBV7-3 and TRBJ1-1; D is unclear. V shed 3 bases and J shed 0 bases, with 17 bases lying between them. Germline CDR1 reads SGHTA; CDR2 reads FQGTGA. The CDR3 runs 17 residues. CDR3 sequence: CASSLLPGGSMNTEAFF. The CDR3 DNA is TGTGCCAGCAGCTTGCTCCCTGGAGGGAGCATGAACACTGAAGCTTTCTTT. Filled out from reference TRBV7-3 and TRBJ1-1, the complete variable domain reads GAGVSQTPSNKVTEKGKYVELRCDPISGHTALYWYRQSLGQGPEFLIYFQGTGAADDSGLPNDRFFAVRPEGSVSTLKIQRTERGDSAVYLCASSLLPGGSMNTEAFFGQGTRLTVV.

There are a few counts of this clone. The chain couples TRBV5-1 to TRBJ1-2; D might be TRBD1 (5 bases). The CDR3 is made up of 16 amino acids. Trimming stripped 8 bases from V and 0 bases from J, with 20 bases between. Germline V lookup: CDR1 SGHRS, CDR2 YFSETQ. CDR3 protein: CASASGTATPNYGYTF. As DNA, the CDR3 is TGCGCCAGTGCCTCCGGGACTGCCACACCTAACTATGGCTACACCTTC.

The chain links TRBV18 to TRBJ1-1, with 9 bases lining up with TRBD1. Trimming at V came to 5 bases and at J to 5 bases, leaving 6 bases not matched to a gene. Germline lookup yields CDR1 KGHSH and CDR2 LQKENI. The CDR3 consists of 14 residues. The CDR3 region is CASSVQTGGTEAFF. CDR3 DNA sequence: TGTGCCAGCTCAGTGCAGACAGGGGGGACTGAAGCTTTCTTT.

V is TRBV6-1 and J is TRBJ2-7; 7 bases are a match to TRBD1. The CDR3 is 14 residues long. In germline, CDR1 is MNHNS, CDR2 SASEGT. V lost 6 bases to trimming and J lost 6 bases; unmatched junction nucleotides: 11. CDR3 DNA: TGTGCCAGCAGGGCAGGGGGTGGACAGAGCGAGCAGTACTTC. Translating gives CASRAGGGQSEQYF.

This clone was recorded a few times. V gene TRBV6-1 combines with J gene TRBJ2-3, with TRBD2 as a possible D gene (5 bases). Per the germline V gene, CDR1 is MNHNS and CDR2 is SASEGT. V lost 7 bases to trimming and J lost 4 bases, with 12 bases between them. CDR3 length equals 13 residues. CDR3 nucleotide sequence: TGTGCCAGCACCCTACTAGACCCAGATACGCAGTATTTT. Translation: CASTLLDPDTQYF.

In regard to this clone: A much more abundant neighbour one base away suggests this may be a read error. The rearrangement uses TRBV7-9 and TRBJ2-3; D might be TRBD2 (5 bases). Trimming cost V 2 bases and J 10 bases, with 16 bases left between them. The CDR3 has 14 amino acids. The V gene's germline CDR1 is SEHNR and CDR2 FQNEAQ (reference sequence). CDR3 nucleotides: TGTGCCAGCAGCTTATCTAGCTCCGTGAATTCGCAGTATTTT. Amino acid sequence: CASSLSSSVNSQYF.

CDR3 bases: TGTGCCAGCACCCCCTCCGGGACGGTGAACACTGAAGCTTTCTTT. Its protein is CASTPSGTVNTEAFF. V and J are TRBV6-1 and TRBJ1-1; a possible D gene is TRBD1 (5 bases). CDR1 and CDR2 (germline): MNHNS, SASEGT. Deletions cut 7 bases from V and 0 bases from J, with 15 bases between. The CDR3 sequence is 15 residues long.

The V gene is TRBV6-5, the J gene TRBJ1-1; TRBD1 aligns across 8 bases. The V segment lost 4 bases and the J segment 1 base; nucleotides outside the gene matches: 5. The CDR3 spans 15 residues. Per the germline V gene, CDR1 is MNHEY and CDR2 is SVGAGI. In nucleotides, the CDR3 is TGTGCCAGCAGTTCCCGACAGGGGAGGAACACTGAAGCTTTCTTT. It yields the protein CASSSRQGRNTEAFF.

This clone was seen once. The chain carries TRBV15 and TRBJ2-7; D perhaps matches TRBD2 (5 bases). CDR3 length equals 13 residues. The germline V gene encodes CDR1 LNHNV and CDR2 YYDKDF (reference sequence). The V end lost 5 bases, the J end lost 3 bases, and 11 bases lay between the germline ends. DNA for the CDR3: TGTGCCACCAGCTTATCGGGGAGCTACGAGCAGTACTTC. Its protein is CATSLSGSYEQYF.

V usage is TRBV7-9 and J usage is TRBJ2-2; 8 positions agree with TRBD1. Trimming took 4 bases from V and 7 from J; bases not matched to a gene: 14. This CDR3 has 17 amino acids. Germline CDR1 is SEHNR and CDR2 is FQNEAQ (reference sequence). For the CDR3, the DNA is TGTGCCAGCAGCTCTGTCTCGTGGGGACAGGATATCGGGGAGCTGTTTTTT. Encoded protein: CASSSVSWGQDIGELFF.

The gene calls are TRBV13 and TRBJ2-5; TRBD2 agrees at 11 bases. The CDR3 loop spans 18 amino acids. V lost 3 bases and J lost 1; bases outside the gene matches: 10. In germline, CDR1 is PRHDT, CDR2 FYEKMQ (reference sequence). CDR3 coding DNA: TGTGCCAGCAGCTTTAGCGGACTAGCGGGCGGTACCCAAGAGACCCAGTACTTC. It translates to CASSFSGLAGGTQETQYF.